A selection of T cell receptor beta chains follows, all from one sample in a study of blood T cell repertoires in COVID-19. TCRdb's copy holds only in-frame clones and misses some; the assay was immunoSEQ multiplex PCR. This table has some 120,000 clones, less than 85% appearing once. Sequencing used peripheral blood. The receptors were gathered from a man aged 25-45 years with acute or convalescent COVID-19. The CDR3 runs from the conserved cysteine through the conserved F or W. A D gene is named only where the DNA matches it firmly. Only some rows state a clone size, as once, few, many or a class for expanded clones.

. TRBJ2-1 . TRBV12-5 TGTGCTAGTGGTTTGTGGCTGGGGCGGGGTGAGCAGTTCTTC CASGLWLGRGEQFF
. TRBJ2-3 . TRBV4-2 TGTGCCAGCAGCCAAGATGATGGGCAGGTTGGCACAGATACGCAGTATTTT CASSQDDGQVGTDTQYF
. TRBJ1-5 . TRBV19 TGTGCCAGTAAAGGTGGCAGGCCCCCCAGAGAGCCCCAGCATTTT CASKGGRPPREPQHF
. TRBJ2-3 . TRBV3-1/TRBV3-2 TGTGCCAGCAGCAAGGACCGGGACTCTTACACAGATACGCAGTATTTT CASSKDRDSYTDTQYF
. TRBJ1-5 . TRBV6-6 TGTGCCAGCACTAACCAGGGGCCCCAGCATTTT CASTNQGPQHF
. TRBJ2-2 once TRBV21-1 TGTGCCAGCAGCAAAATGGCCCGGGGTAGAGCGAACACCGGGGAGCTGTTTTTT CASSKMARGRANTGELFF
. TRBJ2-2 . TRBV6-6 TGTGCCAGCAGTTACAGTGCGCTTGGCGGCACCGGGGAGCTGTTTTTT CASSYSALGGTGELFF
. TRBJ1-1 . TRBV19 TGTGCCAGTAGTACTTCGACTCATATACAGGGCCGCACTGAAGCTTTCTTT CASSTSTHIQGRTEAFF
TRBD2 TRBJ2-3 . TRBV4-1 TGCGCCAGCAGCCAGGCGGGGGTAGATACGCAGTATTTT CASSQAGVDTQYF
. TRBJ1-1 . TRBV5-1 TGCGCCAGCAGCTTGTTCAGGGGCACTGAAGCTTTCTTT CASSLFRGTEAFF
TRBD1 TRBJ1-1 . TRBV19 TGTGCCAGTAGTAGCGGACAGGCGGCAGGGAACACTGAAGCTTTCTTT CASSSGQAAGNTEAFF
. TRBJ2-5 . TRBV7-9 TGTGCCAGCAGCTTGGGGACTCCCGTGATGGTGACCCAGTACTTC CASSLGTPVMVTQYF
. TRBJ1-1 . TRBV9 TGTGCCAGCAGCACGGGGGGAGGCACTGAAGCTTTCTTT CASSTGGGTEAFF
. TRBJ2-5 . TRBV24-1 TGTGCCACCTCGGACAACTACCAAGAGACCCAGTACTTC CATSDNYQETQYF
. TRBJ1-1 . TRBV4-1 TGCGCCAGCAGCCGAAATCAGGGGCAGAACACTGAAGCTTTCTTT CASSRNQGQNTEAFF
. TRBJ1-2 few TRBV7-8 TGTGCCAGCAGCTTAAACAATTACTATGGCTACACCTTC CASSLNNYYGYTF